These 4 T cell receptor beta chains share one sample of origin, sequenced in a study of vaccination and CD4 T cells after COVID-19. Sequenced with the Oncomine TCR Beta short-read assay was DNA taken from cultured CD4+ T cells. TCRdb re-called the PCR reads with MiXCR, one entry per CDR3 protein. The table shows approximately 3,800 distinct CDR3 sequences, with 43% occurring only once. As for treatment: roughly 11-day PBMC culture with coronavirus spike peptide pools or control peptides (ViraFEST assay). Their antigens remain unidentified. Material for sequencing was CD4+ T cells from blood, cultured in vitro. These receptors were obtained from a human donor who had recovered from COVID-19.

This clonotype was counted a few times. V gene TRBV27 combines with J gene TRBJ1-5; D possibly corresponds to TRBD1 (6 bases). Per the germline V gene, CDR1 is MNHEY and CDR2 is SMNVEV (reference sequence). This CDR3 has 15 amino acids. The ends were cut back, 6 bases at V and 0 bases at J, with 12 bases in the middle. The CDR3 here is CASRDSPRSNQPQHF. The DNA for the CDR3 is TGTGCCAGCAGGGACAGTCCCCGTAGCAATCAGCCCCAGCATTTT.

The chain recombines TRBV19 with TRBJ1-5, with a possible D match to TRBD1 (5 bases). V gave up 4 bases and J gave up 6 bases, with 16 bases separating them. The germline V gene encodes CDR1 LNHDA and CDR2 SQIVND (reference sequence). This CDR3 is 15 amino acids long. The CDR3 nucleotides read TGTGCCAGTAGTAGGACACCTTGGGGGACTCAGCCCCAGCATTTT. This codes for CASSRTPWGTQPQHF.

There are a few counts of this clonotype. This chain joins TRBV24-1 and TRBJ2-7, with a weak D call TRBD2 (5 bases). V lost 8 bases and J lost 5, with 9 bases in between. CDR3 length: 11 residues. CDR1 KGHDR and CDR2 SFDVKD come from the germline V gene. Here the CDR3 DNA reads TGTGCCACCACGGGATTTCACGAGCAGTACTTC. Amino acids: CATTGFHEQYF.

The chain carries TRBV7-2 and TRBJ1-5; no firm D call. Germline lookup yields CDR1 SGHTA and CDR2 FQGNSA. V lost 1 base to trimming and J lost 6 bases, with 7 bases between them. CDR3 length: 13 amino acids. CDR3: CASSLEAGQPQHF. The DNA of the CDR3 is TGTGCCAGCAGCTTAGAAGCGGGTCAGCCCCAGCATTTT.